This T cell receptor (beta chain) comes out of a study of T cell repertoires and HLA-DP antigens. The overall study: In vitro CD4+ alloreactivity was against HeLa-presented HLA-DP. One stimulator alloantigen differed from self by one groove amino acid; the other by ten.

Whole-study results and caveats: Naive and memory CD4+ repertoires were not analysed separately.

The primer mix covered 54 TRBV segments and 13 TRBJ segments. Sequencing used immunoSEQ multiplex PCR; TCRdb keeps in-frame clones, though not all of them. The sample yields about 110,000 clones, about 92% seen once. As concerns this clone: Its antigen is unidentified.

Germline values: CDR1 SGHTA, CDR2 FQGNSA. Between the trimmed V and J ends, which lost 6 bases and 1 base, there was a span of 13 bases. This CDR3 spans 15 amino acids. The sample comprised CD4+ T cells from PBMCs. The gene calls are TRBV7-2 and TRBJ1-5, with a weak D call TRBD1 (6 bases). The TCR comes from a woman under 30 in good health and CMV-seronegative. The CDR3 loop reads CASRTRQGSNQPQHF. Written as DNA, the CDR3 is TGTGCCAGCAGGACGAGGCAGGGGAGCAATCAGCCCCAGCATTTT.